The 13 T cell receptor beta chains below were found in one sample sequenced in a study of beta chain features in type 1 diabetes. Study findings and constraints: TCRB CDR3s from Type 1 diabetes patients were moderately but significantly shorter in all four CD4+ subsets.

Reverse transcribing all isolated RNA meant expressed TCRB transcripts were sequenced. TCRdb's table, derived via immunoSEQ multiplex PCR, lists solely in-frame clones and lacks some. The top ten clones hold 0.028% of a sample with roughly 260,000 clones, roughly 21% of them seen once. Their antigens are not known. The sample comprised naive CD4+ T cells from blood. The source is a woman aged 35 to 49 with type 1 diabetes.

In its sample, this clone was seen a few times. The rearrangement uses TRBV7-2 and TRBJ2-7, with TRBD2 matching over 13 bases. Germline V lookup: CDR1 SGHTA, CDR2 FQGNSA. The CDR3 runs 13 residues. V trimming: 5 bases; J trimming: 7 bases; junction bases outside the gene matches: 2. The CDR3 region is CASSLGLAGEQYF. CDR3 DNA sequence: TGTGCCAGCAGCCTGGGACTAGCGGGAGAGCAGTACTTC.

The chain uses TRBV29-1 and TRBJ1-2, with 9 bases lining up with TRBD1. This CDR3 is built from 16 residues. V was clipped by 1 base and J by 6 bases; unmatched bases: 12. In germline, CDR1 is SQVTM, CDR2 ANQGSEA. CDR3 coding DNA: TGCAGCGTTGAAGGGATTTGGTGGGACAGGGACGATGGCTACACCTTC. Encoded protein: CSVEGIWWDRDDGYTF.

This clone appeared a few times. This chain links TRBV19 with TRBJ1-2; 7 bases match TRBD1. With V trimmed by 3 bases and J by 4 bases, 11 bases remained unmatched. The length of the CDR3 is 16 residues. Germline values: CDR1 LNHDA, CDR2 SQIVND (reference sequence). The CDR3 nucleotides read TGTGCCAGTAGTATGGAGGGGACAGATTACCTCTATGGCTACACCTTC. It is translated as CASSMEGTDYLYGYTF.

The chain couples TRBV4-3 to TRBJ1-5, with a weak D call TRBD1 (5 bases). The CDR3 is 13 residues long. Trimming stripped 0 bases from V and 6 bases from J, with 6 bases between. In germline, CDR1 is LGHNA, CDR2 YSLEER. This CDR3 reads CASSQERGQPQHF. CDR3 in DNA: TGCGCCAGCAGCCAAGAAAGGGGTCAGCCCCAGCATTTT.

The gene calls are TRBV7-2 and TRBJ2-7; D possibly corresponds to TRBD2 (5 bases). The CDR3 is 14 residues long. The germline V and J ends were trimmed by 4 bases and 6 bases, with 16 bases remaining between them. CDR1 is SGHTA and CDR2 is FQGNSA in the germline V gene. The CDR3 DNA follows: TGTGCCAGCAGCTCTTCGTCTAGCTTGCGCGAGCAGTACTTC. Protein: CASSSSSSLREQYF. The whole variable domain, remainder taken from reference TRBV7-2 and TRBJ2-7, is GAGVSQSPSNKVTEKGKDVELRCDPISGHTALYWYRQSLGQGLEFLIYFQGNSAPDKSGLPSDRFSAERTGGSVSTLTIQRTQQEDSAVYLCASSSSSSLREQYFGPGTRLTVT.

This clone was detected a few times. The CDR3 DNA is TGTGCCAGCAGCTCCAACACCGGGACTAGCCTCAATGAGCAGTTCTTC. Residues: CASSSNTGTSLNEQFF. The J gene is TRBJ2-1, the V gene TRBV28, with TRBD2 matching 9 bases. The V segment lost 6 bases and the J segment 6 bases; nucleotides outside the gene matches: 12. Per germline, CDR1 MDHEN and CDR2 SYDVKM. The CDR3 sequence is 16 residues long.

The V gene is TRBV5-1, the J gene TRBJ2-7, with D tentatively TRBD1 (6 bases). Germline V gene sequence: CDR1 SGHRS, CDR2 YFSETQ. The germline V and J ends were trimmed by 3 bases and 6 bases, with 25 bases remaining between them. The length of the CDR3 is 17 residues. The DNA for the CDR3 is TGCGCCAGCAGCTGGGCCCCTTCACAGGGAGCAACTCTCGAGCAGTACTTC. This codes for CASSWAPSQGATLEQYF.

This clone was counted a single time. The CDR3: CASSPRTGAYTGELFF. The CDR3 nucleotides are TGTGCCAGCAGCCCTAGGACAGGCGCTTACACCGGGGAGCTGTTTTTT. The gene calls are TRBV7-3 and TRBJ2-2, with TRBD1 matching over 7 bases. The CDR3 has 16 residues. V shed 5 bases, J shed 3 bases, and the junction held 9 bases outside the gene matches. Germline assignment: CDR1 SGHTA and CDR2 FQGTGA. Combining the CDR3 with reference TRBV7-3 and TRBJ2-2 gives the whole variable domain GAGVSQTPSNKVTEKGKYVELRCDPISGHTALYWYRQSLGQGPEFLIYFQGTGAADDSGLPNDRFFAVRPEGSVSTLKIQRTERGDSAVYLCASSPRTGAYTGELFFGEGSRLTVL.

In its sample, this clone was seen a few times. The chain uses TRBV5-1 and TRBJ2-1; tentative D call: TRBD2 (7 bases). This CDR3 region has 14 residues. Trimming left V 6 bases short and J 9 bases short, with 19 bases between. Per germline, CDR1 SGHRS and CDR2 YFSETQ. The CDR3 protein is CASISGTQGGEQFF. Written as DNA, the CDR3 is TGCGCCAGCATCAGCGGGACACAGGGCGGTGAGCAGTTCTTC. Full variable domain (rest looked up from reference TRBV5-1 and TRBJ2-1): KAGVTQTPRYLIKTRGQQVTLSCSPISGHRSVSWYQQTPGQGLQFLFEYFSETQRNKGNFPGRFSGRQFSNSRSEMNVSTLELGDSALYLCASISGTQGGEQFFGPGTRLTVL.

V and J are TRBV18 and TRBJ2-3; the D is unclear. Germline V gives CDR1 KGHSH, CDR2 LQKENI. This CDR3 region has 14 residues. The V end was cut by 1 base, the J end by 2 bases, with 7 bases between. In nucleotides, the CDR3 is TGTGCCAGCTCACCACGGAGCGCCACAGATACGCAGTATTTT. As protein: CASSPRSATDTQYF.

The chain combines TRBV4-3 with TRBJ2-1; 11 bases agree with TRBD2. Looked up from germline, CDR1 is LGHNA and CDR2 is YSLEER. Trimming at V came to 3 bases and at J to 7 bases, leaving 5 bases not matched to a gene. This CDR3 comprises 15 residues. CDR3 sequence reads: CASSQRTSGYNEQFF. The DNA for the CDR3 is TGCGCCAGCAGCCAGAGGACTAGCGGGTATAATGAGCAGTTCTTC.

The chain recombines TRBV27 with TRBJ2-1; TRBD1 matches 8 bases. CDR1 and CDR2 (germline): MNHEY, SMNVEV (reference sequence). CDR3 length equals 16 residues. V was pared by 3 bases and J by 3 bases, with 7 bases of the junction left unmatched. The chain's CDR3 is CASSFRTGSYYNEQFF. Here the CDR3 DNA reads TGTGCCAGCAGTTTCCGGACAGGGAGTTACTACAATGAGCAGTTCTTC.

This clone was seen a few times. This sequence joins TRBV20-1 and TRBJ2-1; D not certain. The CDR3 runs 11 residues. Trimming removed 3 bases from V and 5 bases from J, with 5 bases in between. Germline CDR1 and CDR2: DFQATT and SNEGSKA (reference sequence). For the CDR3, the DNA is TGCAGTGCTAGGCGCAACAATGAGCAGTTCTTC. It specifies CSARRNNEQFF.